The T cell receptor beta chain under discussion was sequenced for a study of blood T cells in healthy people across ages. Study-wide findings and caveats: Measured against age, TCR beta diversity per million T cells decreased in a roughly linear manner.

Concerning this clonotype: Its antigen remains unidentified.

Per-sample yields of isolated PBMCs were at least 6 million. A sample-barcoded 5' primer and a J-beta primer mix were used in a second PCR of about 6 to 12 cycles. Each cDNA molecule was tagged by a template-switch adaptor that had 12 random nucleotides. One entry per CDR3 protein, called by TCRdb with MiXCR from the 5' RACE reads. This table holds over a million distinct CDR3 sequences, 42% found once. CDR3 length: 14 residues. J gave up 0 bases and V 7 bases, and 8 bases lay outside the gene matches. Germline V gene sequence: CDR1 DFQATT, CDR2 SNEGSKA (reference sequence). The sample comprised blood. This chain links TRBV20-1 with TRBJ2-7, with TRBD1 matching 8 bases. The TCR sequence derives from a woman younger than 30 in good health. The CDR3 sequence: CSVNDRGSSYEQYF. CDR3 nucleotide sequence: TGCAGTGTTAACGACAGGGGAAGCTCCTACGAGCAGTACTTC.